This T cell receptor beta chain was found in a study of CD8+CD57+ T cells in acquired aplastic anemia. Study overall: An average of 3.2 ug of DNA was obtained from sorted CD4+ and CD8+ cells. An average of roughly 10 million reads for CD4+ cells was obtained from healthy donors.

The CDR3 covers 15 residues. Germline V lookup: CDR1 WNHNN, CDR2 SYGVQD (reference sequence). V trimming: 7 bases; J trimming: 4 bases; junction bases outside the gene matches: 8. In regard to this clonotype: What it recognizes is unknown.

Regarding the study as a whole: Simpson's diversity of CD8+ cells was not significantly different in patients compared with controls. Between patients and controls, about 30 CD8+ CDR3 sequences were found in common.

Template material for TCR beta VDJ and CDR3 profiling consisted of genomic DNA. TCRdb re-analysed the reads in MiXCR, keeping a single row per CDR3 protein. The sample includes over 100,000 distinct CDR3 sequences, around two fifths of them seen just once. The sequence was collected from a human donor in good health, serving as a control. The chain uses TRBV10-1 and TRBJ2-7; TRBD2 matches 12 bases. What was sequenced was sorted CD4+, CD8+, or CD8+CD57+ T cells (not recorded which) from PBMCs. The CDR3 sequence: CASNSTSGRPYEQYF. CDR3 in DNA: TGCGCCAGCAACTCGACTAGCGGGAGACCATACGAGCAGTACTTC.